This T cell receptor (beta chain) was sequenced during a study of cytomegalovirus exposure and HLA in healthy donors. PCR amplification relied on 60 Vbeta primers (plus 13 Jbeta primers). Assay used: immunoSEQ multiplex PCR; TCRdb lists only in-frame clones, some missing. Here the sample table reports about 210,000 clones. The receptor was isolated from a woman aged 25 to 45 in good health and CMV-seropositive. The sample was PBMCs.

The CDR3 DNA reads TGTGCCAGCTCACCACAAGAGGACAGCCTCTCCTACGAGCAGTACTTC. Protein product: CASSPQEDSLSYEQYF. This chain links TRBV18 with TRBJ2-7; the D gene is possibly TRBD1 (6 bases). Trimming pared 1 base from V and 0 bases from J, leaving 13 bases between. Germline-derived CDR1 and CDR2 are KGHSH and LQKENI. The CDR3 totals 16 residues.